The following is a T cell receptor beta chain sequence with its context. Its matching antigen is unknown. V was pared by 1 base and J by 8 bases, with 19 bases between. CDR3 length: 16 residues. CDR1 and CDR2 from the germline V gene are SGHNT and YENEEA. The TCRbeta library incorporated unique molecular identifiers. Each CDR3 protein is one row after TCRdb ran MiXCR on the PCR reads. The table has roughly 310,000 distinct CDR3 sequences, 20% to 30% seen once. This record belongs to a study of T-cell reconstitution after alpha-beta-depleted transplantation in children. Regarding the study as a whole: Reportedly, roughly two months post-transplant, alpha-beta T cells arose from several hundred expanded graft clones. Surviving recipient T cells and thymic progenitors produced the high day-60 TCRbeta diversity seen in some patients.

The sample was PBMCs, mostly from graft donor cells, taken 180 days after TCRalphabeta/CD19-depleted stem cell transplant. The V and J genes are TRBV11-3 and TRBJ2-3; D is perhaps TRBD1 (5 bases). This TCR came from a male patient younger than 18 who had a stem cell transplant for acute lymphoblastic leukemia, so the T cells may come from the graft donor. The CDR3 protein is CASSLVVGLIRGTQYF. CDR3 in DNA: TGTGCCAGCAGCTTAGTGGTCGGGTTAATTAGGGGTACGCAGTATTTT.